The 18 T cell receptor beta chains presented below share a single source sample, sequenced in a study of technical replicates of blood from a handful of donors. TCRdb's table, derived via immunoSEQ multiplex PCR, lists solely in-frame clones and lacks some. The data contain more than 90,000 clones, nearly 97% of them singletons. The specimen was T cells isolated from PBMCs. These TCRs come from a human donor in good health.

The V call is TRBV27, the J call TRBJ2-7; 7 nucleotides align to TRBD1. There are 14 residues in the CDR3. Unmatched junction bases numbered 5, after V lost 2 bases and J lost 4 bases. The germline gives CDR1 MNHEY, CDR2 SMNVEV (reference sequence). The chain's CDR3 is CASSLTRGLYEQYF. The CDR3 region has the DNA TGTGCCAGCAGTTTAACGAGGGGGCTTTACGAGCAGTACTTC.

This rearrangement joins TRBV11-2 to TRBJ2-5; D might be TRBD2 (6 bases). With the DNA end fitting TRBJ2-7 better, the J assignment may be wrong. In germline, CDR1 is SGHAT, CDR2 FQNNGV. The CDR3 extends over 14 amino acids. The CDR3 reads CASSYAGPAYEQYF. The DNA of the CDR3 is TGTGCCAGCAGTTACGCGGGGCCAGCCTACGAGCAGTACTTC.

The chain links TRBV6-1 to TRBJ2-2; D might be TRBD2 (6 bases). CDR3 length: 17 amino acids. Per the germline V gene, CDR1 is MNHNS and CDR2 is SASEGT. Trimming removed 3 bases from V and 6 bases from J, with 20 bases in between. The CDR3 spells CASSDLSGPGISGELFF. The DNA for the CDR3 is TGTGCCAGCAGTGACCTTAGCGGTCCCGGAATTTCCGGGGAGCTGTTTTTT.

The gene calls are TRBV5-6 and TRBJ1-2; no clear D gene. The germline V and J ends were trimmed by 7 bases and 5 bases, with 18 bases remaining between them. This CDR3 is built from 14 residues. Germline-derived CDR1 and CDR2 are SGHDT and YYEEEE. CDR3 residues: CASVGVGREYGYTF. In DNA, the CDR3 is TGTGCCAGCGTGGGAGTCGGTCGGGAGTATGGCTACACCTTC.

The rearrangement links TRBV18 to TRBJ2-1, with D perhaps TRBD2 (5 bases). This CDR3 has 14 residues. V shed 6 bases and J shed 6 bases, with 15 bases lying between them. Germline CDR1 reads KGHSH; CDR2 reads LQKENI. CDR3 sequence: CASSPQEGINEQFF. In DNA, the CDR3 is TGTGCCAGCTCCCCCCAAGAGGGAATCAATGAGCAGTTCTTC.

The rearrangement uses TRBV9 and TRBJ1-4; possibly TRBD1 for D (6 bases). Trimming shortened V by 4 bases and J by 0 bases, and 16 bases separated the two germline ends. The CDR3 is 17 residues long. Germline V lookup: CDR1 SGDLS, CDR2 YYNGEE. This chain's CDR3 is CASSPRMGASTNEKLFF. As DNA, the CDR3 is TGTGCCAGCAGCCCCCGAATGGGGGCATCAACTAATGAAAAACTGTTTTTT.

This chain links TRBV7-8 with TRBJ1-3; D perhaps matches TRBD1 (6 bases). Trimming cost V 2 bases and J 0 bases, with 23 bases left between them. CDR1 and CDR2 (germline): SGHVS, FQNEAQ. The length of the CDR3 is 20 residues. The CDR3 DNA follows: TGTGCCAGCAGCTTACCCCGGGACACGGCTACGTTATTCTCTGGAAACACCATATATTTT. Amino acids: CASSLPRDTATLFSGNTIYF.

The gene calls are TRBV19 and TRBJ1-5; possibly TRBD1 for D (5 bases). The CDR3 totals 16 residues. The V gene lost 2 bases and the J gene lost 1 base, with 12 bases spanning the gap. Per germline, CDR1 LNHDA and CDR2 SQIVND (reference sequence). The CDR3 is CASSITGGVSNQPQHF. Here the CDR3 DNA reads TGTGCCAGTAGTATAACGGGAGGGGTCAGCAATCAGCCCCAGCATTTT.

The chain joins TRBV7-3 to TRBJ2-2, with TRBD1 matching 10 bases. V trimming: 5 bases; J trimming: 3 bases; junction bases outside the gene matches: 6. The CDR3 contains 16 residues. In germline, CDR1 is SGHTA, CDR2 FQGTGA. The CDR3 DNA reads TGTGCCAGCAGCGGAACCGGGACAGGGGACACCGGGGAGCTGTTTTTT. Residues: CASSGTGTGDTGELFF.

This chain joins TRBV12-5 and TRBJ2-5; perhaps TRBD1 as D (8 bases). The V gene's germline CDR1 is LGHNT and CDR2 FRNRAP. Trimming left V 2 bases short and J 4 bases short, with 20 bases between. This CDR3 spans 17 amino acids. The CDR3: CASGLFTGGTKTETQYF. CDR3 nucleotides: TGTGCTAGTGGTTTGTTCACAGGGGGGACTAAAACAGAGACCCAGTACTTC.

J is TRBJ1-2 and V is TRBV5-1, with 11 positions matching TRBD1. Germline V CDR1 and CDR2: SGHRS, YFSETQ. V lost 0 bases to trimming and J lost 7 bases; unmatched junction nucleotides: 5. CDR3 size: 15 residues. The CDR3 DNA is TGCGCCAGCAGCTTGGCAGGGACAGGGGGAAGTGGCTACACCTTC. The encoded protein is CASSLAGTGGSGYTF.

The chain combines TRBV5-1 with TRBJ1-4; TRBD1 agrees at 8 bases. The V gene's germline CDR1 is SGHRS and CDR2 YFSETQ. With 4 bases clipped from V and 5 bases from J, the junction kept 7 bases outside the gene matches. This CDR3 contains 15 residues. The CDR3 region is CASSLKTGDNEKLFF. CDR3 bases: TGCGCCAGCAGCCTTAAGACAGGGGACAATGAAAAACTGTTTTTT.

The chain uses TRBV7-9 and TRBJ2-2; D possibly corresponds to TRBD2 (7 bases). This CDR3 is built from 16 residues. Germline V gene lookup returns CDR1 SEHNR and CDR2 FQNEAQ (reference sequence). The V gene lost 4 bases and the J gene lost 3 bases, with 15 bases spanning the gap. The CDR3 nucleotides are TGTGCCAGCAGCTCGAAGGGGGGGCCGGACACCGGGGAGCTGTTTTTT. This sequence encodes CASSSKGGPDTGELFF.

The rearrangement joins TRBV28 to TRBJ1-3; D gene unclear. Germline CDR1 is MDHEN and CDR2 is SYDVKM. V lost 3 bases and J 7 bases, leaving 10 bases between the germline ends. This CDR3 region has 13 residues. CDR3 nucleotides: TGTGCCAGCAGTTTTTTAGCGGGTAACACCATATATTTT. This sequence encodes CASSFLAGNTIYF.

The chain has TRBV5-1 and TRBJ2-1; 7 nucleotides match TRBD1. Germline V gene data show CDR1 as SGHRS and CDR2 as YFSETQ. V trimming: 3 bases; J trimming: 8 bases; junction bases outside the gene matches: 11. This CDR3 region has 15 residues. In DNA, the CDR3 is TGCGCCAGCAGCTCAGGGACAGTACCAGGGGATGAGCAGTTCTTC. Protein sequence: CASSSGTVPGDEQFF.

This chain uses TRBV7-3 with TRBJ2-1; 9 nucleotides line up with TRBD2. The CDR3 covers 19 residues. Germline trimming cut 5 bases from V and 5 bases from J; bases unmatched to any gene: 19. The germline CDR1 and CDR2 sequences are SGHTA and FQGTGA. The CDR3 loop reads CASSQTRRGGLILNNEQFF. The CDR3 region has the DNA TGTGCCAGCAGCCAAACGCGGCGGGGGGGCCTTATTCTCAACAATGAGCAGTTCTTC.

The chain links TRBV27 to TRBJ2-7, with TRBD1 matching 10 bases. V lost 3 bases to trimming and J lost 7 bases; unmatched junction nucleotides: 3. The germline V gene encodes CDR1 MNHEY and CDR2 SMNVEV (reference sequence). The CDR3 covers 13 residues. This chain's CDR3 is CASSLTGGLEQYF. As DNA, the CDR3 is TGTGCCAGCAGTTTGACAGGGGGCTTAGAGCAGTACTTC.

The rearrangement joins TRBV29-1 to TRBJ2-1, with 13 bases that match TRBD2. CDR3 length: 18 amino acids. Germline V lookup: CDR1 SQVTM, CDR2 ANQGSEA. Trimming removed 4 bases from V and 0 bases from J; junction bases left unmatched: 9. CDR3 DNA sequence: TGCAGCGTTGGTCGGACTAGCGGGAGTACCCCCTCCTACAATGAGCAGTTCTTC. Translating it yields CSVGRTSGSTPSYNEQFF.